This passage covers 30 T cell receptor beta chains from one sample sequenced in a study of blood T cell repertoires in COVID-19. Clones were sequenced by immunoSEQ multiplex PCR, and TCRdb holds only the in-frame ones, with some missing. The data show more than 350,000 clones, 70% to 90% seen once. Sequences were obtained from peripheral blood. Receptors were obtained from a woman aged 30 to 39 with COVID-19, enrolled during active disease.

The V call is TRBV9, the J call TRBJ1-3; D not certain. V was trimmed by 4 bases and J by 0 bases, leaving 11 bases between them. Germline CDR1 SGDLS, CDR2 YYNGEE. There are 15 residues in the CDR3. The CDR3 coding sequence is TGTGCCAGCAGCTCTCAGTCTTTCTCTGGAAACACCATATATTTT. It is translated as CASSSQSFSGNTIYF.

V and J are TRBV10-3 and TRBJ1-3; 10 bases agree with TRBD1. Germline loops: CDR1 ENHRY, CDR2 SYGVKD. The CDR3 length is 14 residues. V lost 4 bases to trimming and J lost 7 bases; unmatched junction nucleotides: 4. The CDR3 DNA sequence: TGTGCCATCAGTGGGACAGGGGGTGGGAACACCATATATTTT. Residues: CAISGTGGGNTIYF.

The rearrangement links TRBV5-1 to TRBJ1-3; 10 nucleotides line up with TRBD1. CDR1 is SGHRS and CDR2 is YFSETQ in the germline V gene. CDR3 length equals 17 residues. Trimming removed 2 bases from V and 2 bases from J; junction bases left unmatched: 7. The CDR3 nucleotides are TGCGCCAGCAGCTTAGGGACAGGGGATTTGGCTGGAAACACCATATATTTT. This translates into CASSLGTGDLAGNTIYF.

The J gene is TRBJ2-5, the V gene TRBV28; D not resolved. V gave up 4 bases and J gave up 0 bases, with 12 bases separating them. Germline V CDR1 and CDR2: MDHEN, SYDVKM. This CDR3 spans 15 amino acids. The CDR3, as DNA: TGTGCCAGCAGTTCCTTCGACGGGTACCAAGAGACCCAGTACTTC. Its protein is CASSSFDGYQETQYF.

The V and J genes are TRBV6-2 or TRBV6-3 and TRBJ2-3, with 13 bases aligning to TRBD2. This CDR3 spans 19 amino acids. Germline trimming cut 0 bases from V and 0 bases from J; bases unmatched to any gene: 6. Per the germline V gene, CDR1 is MNHEY and CDR2 is SVGEGT. In DNA, the CDR3 is TGTGCCAGCAGTTACTCAACTAGCGGGAGGGCCATTAGCACAGATACGCAGTATTTT. It translates to CASSYSTSGRAISTDTQYF.

The rearrangement uses TRBV7-3 and TRBJ1-2, with 8 bases fitting TRBD1. Germline-derived CDR1 and CDR2 are SGHTA and FQGTGA. V shed 4 bases, J shed 4 bases, and the junction held 5 bases outside the gene matches. The CDR3 runs 14 residues. CDR3 amino acids: CASSSDRVGYGYTF. The CDR3, as DNA: TGTGCCAGCAGCTCGGACAGGGTGGGCTATGGCTACACCTTC.

V and J are TRBV9 and TRBJ2-7; 8 bases are shared with TRBD2. The junction had 4 bases not matched to a gene; V was cut back by 2 bases and J by 0 bases. This CDR3 region has 15 residues. The germline V gene encodes CDR1 SGDLS and CDR2 YYNGEE. CDR3 loop: CASSVSGASSYEQYF. CDR3 bases: TGTGCCAGCAGCGTTAGCGGGGCGAGCTCCTACGAGCAGTACTTC.

This clone was seen once. The V call is TRBV27, the J call TRBJ2-5; 7 bases match TRBD2. The CDR3 has 14 residues. Per the germline V gene, CDR1 is MNHEY and CDR2 is SMNVEV (reference sequence). V dropped 3 bases and J dropped 4; count of bases not matched to a gene: 5. Written as DNA, the CDR3 is TGTGCCAGCAGTTTTTTACCGGGGGGAGAGACCCAGTACTTC. Its translation: CASSFLPGGETQYF.

The chain has TRBV5-1 and TRBJ1-1; D perhaps matches TRBD1 (5 bases). Germline loops: CDR1 SGHRS, CDR2 YFSETQ. The germline V and J ends were trimmed by 4 bases and 7 bases, with 17 bases remaining between them. The CDR3 spans 14 residues. The CDR3 DNA sequence: TGCGCCAGCAGCGGGGCAGTGTCAAGGAATGAAGCTTTCTTT. This encodes CASSGAVSRNEAFF.

V is TRBV7-8 and J is TRBJ2-3, with 9 positions matching TRBD2. The CDR3 spans 17 residues. The trim removed 3 bases at V and 0 bases at J, leaving 7 bases unmatched. Germline values: CDR1 SGHVS, CDR2 FQNEAQ. The CDR3 sequence: CASSFGTSSISTDTQYF. DNA for the CDR3: TGTGCCAGCAGCTTCGGGACTAGCAGTATTAGCACAGATACGCAGTATTTT.

The J gene is TRBJ2-5, the V gene TRBV9; 9 bases fit TRBD2. This CDR3 has 16 residues. Per the germline V gene, CDR1 is SGDLS and CDR2 is YYNGEE. Trimming removed 4 bases from V and 4 bases from J; junction bases left unmatched: 11. Here the CDR3 DNA reads TGTGCCAGCAGCCCTCCGGAAGCGGGAGGAGGAGAGACCCAGTACTTC. Amino acid sequence: CASSPPEAGGGETQYF.

The V gene is TRBV6-1, the J gene TRBJ2-5, with a tentative D call TRBD2 (5 bases). V shed 2 bases and J shed 5 bases, with 12 bases lying between them. The length of the CDR3 is 14 residues. Germline CDR1 is MNHNS and CDR2 is SASEGT. The CDR3 DNA reads TGTGCCAGCAGTGAAATAGGGCGCGGGGAGACCCAGTACTTC. It specifies CASSEIGRGETQYF.

This clone has a single count. The rearrangement uses TRBV7-2 and TRBJ2-3, with D perhaps TRBD1 (6 bases). The CDR3 length is 16 residues. Germline assignment: CDR1 SGHTA and CDR2 FQGNSA. V lost 5 bases to trimming and J lost 4 bases, with 19 bases between them. Here the CDR3 reads CASSPNRAMGADTQYF. CDR3 coding DNA: TGTGCCAGCAGCCCGAACAGGGCAATGGGGGCAGATACGCAGTATTTT.

This sequence joins TRBV21-1 and TRBJ1-1; whether TRBD1, the table's D call, matches the DNA was not checked. TRBV21-1 has pseudogene status. The CDR3 extends over 15 amino acids. CDR3 protein: CASSRRHKGATEAFF. CDR3 in DNA: TGTGCCAGCAGTCGCAGGCACAAGGGGGCAACTGAAGCTTTCTTT.

The chain employs TRBV28 and TRBJ2-7; D is uncertain. The V gene lost 2 bases and the J gene lost 4 bases, with 9 bases spanning the gap. The CDR3 covers 13 residues. Germline V gives CDR1 MDHEN, CDR2 SYDVKM. This CDR3 reads CASSLVVAYEQYF. Written as DNA, the CDR3 is TGTGCCAGCAGTTTAGTCGTGGCTTACGAGCAGTACTTC.

The chain uses TRBV6-5 and TRBJ1-1; 7 nucleotides agree with TRBD1. The J segment lost 2 bases and the V segment lost 7 bases, leaving 7 bases of the junction unmatched. The CDR3 runs 14 residues. Germline CDR1 and CDR2: MNHEY and SVGAGI. The CDR3 here is CASTNGQANTEAFF. CDR3 DNA sequence: TGTGCCAGCACCAACGGACAGGCAAACACTGAAGCTTTCTTT.

This sequence joins TRBV5-1 and TRBJ1-6, with D unresolved. The V end lost 1 base, the J end lost 7 bases, and 9 bases lay between the germline ends. CDR1 and CDR2 from the germline V gene are SGHRS and YFSETQ. The CDR3 consists of 14 residues. The CDR3 spells CASSLTVSNSPLHF. DNA for the CDR3: TGCGCCAGCAGCTTGACAGTTTCCAATTCACCCCTCCACTTT.

This chain connects TRBV5-1 to TRBJ1-2, with D perhaps TRBD1 (6 bases). Trimming stripped 6 bases from V and 4 bases from J, with 19 bases between. CDR3 size: 15 residues. Germline V CDR1 and CDR2: SGHRS, YFSETQ. The chain's CDR3 is CASMPGGLGGYGYTF. For the CDR3, the DNA is TGCGCCAGCATGCCCGGGGGGCTCGGTGGCTATGGCTACACCTTC.

The V and J genes are TRBV5-6 and TRBJ1-1, with a possible D match to TRBD1 (6 bases). Germline CDR1 and CDR2: SGHDT and YYEEEE. The CDR3 totals 18 residues. V lost 3 bases, J lost 4 bases, and 25 bases lay in between. Here the CDR3 reads CASSSLRRRGIRGTEAFF. DNA for the CDR3: TGTGCCAGCAGCTCTCTGAGACGCAGGGGTATTAGGGGCACTGAAGCTTTCTTT.

This clone was seen only a few times. This chain links TRBV18 with TRBJ2-3; 10 nucleotides line up with TRBD2. Losses at the gene ends were 2 bases for V and 9 bases for J; bases not matched to a gene: 11. The germline gives CDR1 KGHSH, CDR2 LQKENI. This CDR3 contains 16 residues. The CDR3 coding sequence is TGTGCCAGCTCACCAGGACTAGCGGTAGGAGATGGCACGCAGTATTTT. Protein product: CASSPGLAVGDGTQYF.

The V and J genes are TRBV30 and TRBJ2-7, with TRBD2 matching 7 bases. With V trimmed by 0 bases and J by 7 bases, 6 bases remained unmatched. This CDR3 has 13 residues. CDR1 and CDR2 (germline): GTSNPN, SVGIG (reference sequence). The CDR3 DNA follows: TGTGCCTGGAGTGTAGGGAGGGGCGGGGAGCAGTACTTC. It yields the protein CAWSVGRGGEQYF.

V and J are TRBV11-2 and TRBJ1-2; D is possibly TRBD1 (6 bases). The CDR3 extends over 15 amino acids. Per germline, CDR1 SGHAT and CDR2 FQNNGV. Trimming took 3 bases from V and 1 from J, leaving 12 bases between them. CDR3 bases: TGTGCCAGCAGCTTGGACTCCAGGGGTAACTATGGCTACACCTTC. It specifies CASSLDSRGNYGYTF.

Here the CDR3 DNA reads TGTGCCAGCAGCTTAGAACAACCTGAAGCTTTCTTT. Translation: CASSLEQPEAFF. The chain carries TRBV7-9 and TRBJ1-1; D is uncertain. With 1 base removed from V and 6 bases from J, the gap between germline ends came to 6 bases. This CDR3 spans 12 amino acids. Germline CDR1 and CDR2: SEHNR and FQNEAQ (reference sequence).

The rearrangement links TRBV5-1 to TRBJ2-5; TRBD1 agrees at 12 bases. The germline CDR1 and CDR2 sequences are SGHRS and YFSETQ. This CDR3 contains 17 residues. V lost 3 bases, J lost 5 bases, and 11 bases stayed unmatched. This chain's CDR3 is CASSSGTGGEWKETQYF. Written as DNA, the CDR3 is TGCGCCAGCAGCTCTGGGACAGGGGGCGAGTGGAAGGAGACCCAGTACTTC. Using reference TRBV5-1 and TRBJ2-5 for the parts outside the CDR3, the full variable domain is KAGVTQTPRYLIKTRGQQVTLSCSPISGHRSVSWYQQTPGQGLQFLFEYFSETQRNKGNFPGRFSGRQFSNSRSEMNVSTLELGDSALYLCASSSGTGGEWKETQYFGPGTRLLVL.

The count of this clone is one. This chain connects TRBV28 to TRBJ2-7; 8 bases fit TRBD1. CDR1 is MDHEN and CDR2 is SYDVKM in the germline V gene. The V gene end was trimmed by 7 bases and the J gene end by 3 bases; junction bases not matched to a gene: 14. This CDR3 is built from 16 residues. The CDR3 DNA reads TGTGCCAGCACCATCGTACACCGGGACAGGCTCTACGAGCAGTACTTC. Translated, it gives CASTIVHRDRLYEQYF.

V gene TRBV5-1 combines with J gene TRBJ2-7, with no clear D. The CDR3 totals 12 residues. Per germline, CDR1 SGHRS and CDR2 YFSETQ. V lost 4 bases and J 6 bases, leaving 11 bases between the germline ends. DNA for the CDR3: TGCGCCAGCAGCCAAACCCTCGGCGAGCAGTACTTC. Translation gives CASSQTLGEQYF.

This clone has only one observation. The gene calls are TRBV27 and TRBJ1-2, with a tentative D call TRBD1 (6 bases). This CDR3 has 15 amino acids. Trimming stripped 5 bases from V and 0 bases from J, with 13 bases between. Per germline, CDR1 MNHEY and CDR2 SMNVEV (reference sequence). The CDR3 DNA reads TGTGCCAGCAGTCTGAAGACAGGATCTAACTATGGCTACACCTTC. Residues: CASSLKTGSNYGYTF.

The chain couples TRBV5-1 to TRBJ2-7; a possible D gene is TRBD2 (6 bases). The CDR3 covers 12 residues. V was cut by 0 bases and J by 6 bases, with 7 bases left in between. CDR1 is SGHRS, CDR2 YFSETQ, per germline. CDR3 DNA: TGCGCCAGCAGCTTGGGGAGGGGCGAGCAGTACTTC. It codes for CASSLGRGEQYF.

The V and J genes are TRBV6-5 and TRBJ1-2; D is unclear. The CDR3 is 13 residues long. Looked up from germline, CDR1 is MNHEY and CDR2 is SVGAGI. With 2 bases removed from V and 4 bases from J, the gap between germline ends came to 8 bases. The CDR3 is CASSYDSLYGYTF. In DNA, the CDR3 is TGTGCCAGCAGTTACGACTCTCTCTATGGCTACACCTTC.

V and J are TRBV18 and TRBJ1-2; D may be TRBD1 (5 bases). V dropped 2 bases and J dropped 2 bases, with 15 bases sitting between them. The CDR3 runs to 16 residues. Germline V lookup: CDR1 KGHSH, CDR2 LQKENI. CDR3 loop: CASSPSPGGSNYGYTF. The DNA for the CDR3 is TGTGCCAGCTCACCATCCCCGGGGGGATCGAACTATGGCTACACCTTC.